This TCR beta chain derives from a study of metastatic and nonmetastatic thyroid tumors. TCRdb reprocessed the PCR reads using MiXCR. The sample holds 30,000 or so clones, approximately 32% seen once. Each patient came to thyroid surgery without any prior treatment (of any kind). V lost 2 bases to trimming and J lost 3 bases; unmatched junction nucleotides: 7. The CDR3 sequence is 15 residues long. Germline CDR1 SGHVS, CDR2 FNYEAQ. The TCR was taken from a female donor with papillary thyroid cancer or a benign thyroid nodule (not recorded which). Some clones in this sample may be carry-over from other donors' samples. The chain links TRBV7-6 to TRBJ2-7; 7 bases are a match to TRBD1. Sequencing was carried out using blood. The CDR3 nucleotides are TGTGCCAGCAGCTTACTAGTGGGACAGATCTACGAGCAGTACTTC. It is translated as CASSLLVGQIYEQYF.